The 29 T cell receptor beta chains below all came from one sample that was sequenced in a study of cytomegalovirus exposure and HLA in healthy donors. Vbeta (60) and Jbeta (13) primers were used in the PCR. The method was immunoSEQ multiplex PCR; TCRdb's version includes in-frame clones alone and lacks a portion of them. The sample carries around 150,000 clones, 60% to 80% recorded once. Sequencing was carried out using PBMCs. The receptors were gathered from a male donor in good health and CMV-seronegative.

This rearrangement joins TRBV2 to TRBJ2-7; 7 bases line up with TRBD2. Germline CDR1 and CDR2: SNHLY and FYNNEI. The CDR3 sequence is 12 residues long. The V segment lost 5 bases and the J segment 13 bases; nucleotides outside the gene matches: 11. The CDR3 is CASSTLVGGGYF. CDR3 bases: TGTGCCAGCAGTACGCTGGTGGGGGGGGGTTACTTC.

In its sample, this clone was seen once. The chain carries TRBV7-9 and TRBJ1-1; D ambiguous. The CDR3 length is 13 residues. Germline loops: CDR1 SEHNR, CDR2 FQNEAQ (reference sequence). V lost 3 bases and J 3 bases, leaving 8 bases between the germline ends. The CDR3 DNA follows: TGTGCCAGCAGCTTCCCGGTGGACACTGAAGCTTTCTTT. This encodes CASSFPVDTEAFF.

The sample holds one count of this clone. The V call is TRBV9, the J call TRBJ2-7, with 10 bases aligning to TRBD1. The CDR3 runs to 14 residues. Germline CDR1 SGDLS, CDR2 YYNGEE. With V trimmed by 4 bases and J by 3 bases, 4 bases remained unmatched. CDR3 in amino acids: CASSPRDRGYEQYF. As DNA, the CDR3 is TGTGCCAGCAGCCCCCGGGACAGGGGCTACGAGCAGTACTTC.

This clone has only a few counts. J is TRBJ2-6 and V is TRBV6-6, with TRBD1 as a possible D gene (6 bases). This CDR3 spans 16 amino acids. CDR1 is MNHNY, CDR2 SVGAGI, per germline (reference sequence). Between the trimmed V and J ends, which lost 2 bases and 2 bases, there was a span of 10 bases. As DNA, the CDR3 is TGTGCCAGCAGTTACGCACAGGGTCCTGGGGCCAACGTCCTGACTTTC. Residues: CASSYAQGPGANVLTF.

The chain carries TRBV11-2 and TRBJ2-1; tentatively, D is TRBD2 (7 bases). This CDR3 has 15 amino acids. CDR1 is SGHAT and CDR2 is FQNNGV in the germline V gene. The V gene lost 0 bases and the J gene lost 7 bases, with 13 bases spanning the gap. The CDR3 loop reads CASSLDRGGANEQFF. CDR3 nucleotides: TGTGCCAGCAGCTTAGATAGGGGGGGGGCGAATGAGCAGTTCTTC.

This chain joins TRBV7-9 and TRBJ2-5; 12 nucleotides line up with TRBD1. The ends lost 5 bases at V and 4 bases at J; junction bases unmatched: 11. The CDR3 is made up of 17 amino acids. Germline V lookup: CDR1 SEHNR, CDR2 FQNEAQ (reference sequence). The CDR3 loop is CASSAGQGAWGAETQYF. CDR3 DNA sequence: TGTGCCAGCAGCGCGGGACAGGGGGCGTGGGGCGCAGAGACCCAGTACTTC. Using reference TRBV7-9 and TRBJ2-5 for the parts outside the CDR3, the full variable domain is DTGVSQNPRHKITKRGQNVTFRCDPISEHNRLYWYRQTLGQGPEFLTYFQNEAQLEKSRLLSDRFSAERPKGSFSTLEIQRTEQGDSAMYLCASSAGQGAWGAETQYFGPGTRLLVL.

The CDR3, as DNA: TGTGCCAGTATCGGGACAGTGGGACTTTGGGCCATATATTTT. Amino acids: CASIGTVGLWAIYF. This chain joins TRBV19 and TRBJ1-3, with 7 bases that match TRBD1. The CDR3 loop spans 14 amino acids. V lost 7 bases, J lost 11 bases, and 14 bases stayed unmatched. CDR1 and CDR2 (germline): LNHDA, SQIVND (reference sequence).

The chain has TRBV19 and TRBJ1-5; maybe TRBD1 (5 bases). Trimming shortened V by 6 bases and J by 0 bases, and 12 bases separated the two germline ends. Per the germline V gene, CDR1 is LNHDA and CDR2 is SQIVND (reference sequence). This CDR3 has 15 residues. CDR3 region: CASRPQGHSNQPQHF. The CDR3 nucleotides are TGTGCCAGTAGACCGCAGGGTCATAGCAATCAGCCCCAGCATTTT.

The rearrangement links TRBV11-3 to TRBJ2-1; tentative D call: TRBD2 (5 bases). Trimming cost V 6 bases and J 6 bases, with 15 bases left between them. Germline V gene sequence: CDR1 SGHNT, CDR2 YENEEA. The CDR3 loop spans 14 amino acids. CDR3 sequence: CASSCEGRLNEQFF. CDR3 in DNA: TGTGCCAGCAGTTGCGAGGGCCGTCTCAATGAGCAGTTCTTC.

The chain is built from TRBV30 and TRBJ1-5; tentative D call: TRBD1 (5 bases). This CDR3 has 15 residues. Germline CDR1 reads GTSNPN; CDR2 reads SVGIG (reference sequence). V lost 5 bases, J lost 0 bases, and 14 bases lay in between. The CDR3 DNA reads as TGTGCCTGGGCCATAGGGGCCGATAGCAATCAGCCCCAGCATTTT. Amino acids: CAWAIGADSNQPQHF.

The V gene is TRBV15, the J gene TRBJ2-7; D gene ambiguous. The germline gives CDR1 LNHNV, CDR2 YYDKDF (reference sequence). The CDR3 extends over 13 amino acids. V lost 5 bases to trimming and J lost 0 bases, with 8 bases between them. This CDR3 reads CATSWSSSYEQYF. DNA for the CDR3: TGTGCCACCAGCTGGTCTAGCTCCTACGAGCAGTACTTC.

The V gene is TRBV21-1, the J gene TRBJ1-5; the listed D gene, TRBD1, was not tested against the DNA. TRBV21-1 is a recognized pseudogene. This CDR3 has 20 amino acids. DNA for the CDR3: TGTGCCAGCAGCAATAAAGGGGGTCCTAAGACAGGGGAGAGCAATCAGCCCCAGCATTTT. Amino acids: CASSNKGGPKTGESNQPQHF.

This chain links TRBV5-8 with TRBJ1-2; 8 nucleotides line up with TRBD1. V trimming: 5 bases; J trimming: 5 bases; junction bases outside the gene matches: 5. The length of the CDR3 is 13 residues. From germline, CDR1 is SGHTS and CDR2 YDEGEE. The DNA for the CDR3 is TGTGCCAGCAGTTCGGACAGGGTTTATGGCTACACCTTC. Translation: CASSSDRVYGYTF.

The genes are TRBV4-3 and TRBJ1-2; 7 bases match TRBD1. The CDR3 spans 15 residues. V gave up 0 bases and J gave up 2 bases; unmatched junction bases: 3. The V gene's germline CDR1 is LGHNA and CDR2 YSLEER. The CDR3 coding sequence is TGCGCCAGCAGCCAAGATGCAGGGGGGAACTATGGCTACACCTTC. Amino acid sequence: CASSQDAGGNYGYTF.

The chain couples TRBV4-3 to TRBJ1-4, with D perhaps matching TRBD1 (6 bases). V lost 4 bases, J lost 3 bases, and 15 bases lay in between. The CDR3 runs to 16 residues. Germline loops: CDR1 LGHNA, CDR2 YSLEER. The CDR3 nucleotides are TGCGCCAGCAGCCCAGACAGGTTTCGCGCTAATGAAAAACTGTTTTTT. It codes for CASSPDRFRANEKLFF.

The chain joins TRBV30 to TRBJ2-7; D is possibly TRBD2 (6 bases). V shed 5 bases and J shed 4 bases, with 12 bases lying between them. The CDR3 totals 12 residues. Germline V lookup: CDR1 GTSNPN, CDR2 SVGIG (reference sequence). The DNA for the CDR3 is TGTGCCTGGGGAGCCAGCGGGTACGAGCAGTACTTC. Its translation is CAWGASGYEQYF.

The rearrangement joins TRBV7-9 to TRBJ1-1; D remains ambiguous. Trimming removed 5 bases at V and 3 bases at J, with 22 bases between. The length of the CDR3 is 17 residues. The germline V gene has CDR1 SEHNR and CDR2 FQNEAQ (reference sequence). This chain's CDR3 is CASSRGAGGWTDTEAFF. As DNA, the CDR3 is TGTGCCAGCAGCCGAGGTGCTGGAGGGTGGACGGACACTGAAGCTTTCTTT.

This chain links TRBV7-3 with TRBJ2-5, with a tentative D call TRBD2 (6 bases). Trimming cost V 5 bases and J 5 bases, with 24 bases left between them. CDR1 is SGHTA and CDR2 is FQGTGA in the germline V gene. There are 17 residues in the CDR3. CDR3 region: CASSPPRGRRGDETQYF. CDR3 coding DNA: TGTGCCAGCAGCCCGCCCCGAGGAAGGAGGGGAGATGAGACCCAGTACTTC. Full variable domain (missing parts from reference TRBV7-3 and TRBJ2-5): GAGVSQTPSNKVTEKGKYVELRCDPISGHTALYWYRQSLGQGPEFLIYFQGTGAADDSGLPNDRFFAVRPEGSVSTLKIQRTERGDSAVYLCASSPPRGRRGDETQYFGPGTRLLVL.

The chain joins TRBV7-3 to TRBJ2-1; 10 bases are a match to TRBD2. Germline CDR1 SGHTA, CDR2 FQGTGA. The CDR3 covers 15 residues. J lost 8 bases, V lost 4 bases, and 8 bases had no gene match. The CDR3 is CASSSSGGASDEQFF. The CDR3 nucleotides read TGTGCCAGCAGCTCGAGCGGGGGGGCTAGCGATGAGCAGTTCTTC.

The sample holds one count of this clone. The chain uses TRBV30 and TRBJ2-3; 7 bases line up with TRBD2. This CDR3 region has 14 residues. The germline V gene encodes CDR1 GTSNPN and CDR2 SVGIG (reference sequence). V lost 4 bases to trimming and J lost 1 base; unmatched junction nucleotides: 5. The CDR3 nucleotides read TGTGCCTGGAAATGGGGGAGGGGCACAGATACGCAGTATTTT. As protein: CAWKWGRGTDTQYF.

This clone has just one count. Distinct nucleotide sequences in the sample also encode this CDR3. The rearrangement uses TRBV5-1 and TRBJ1-1, with 9 bases that match TRBD1. Germline CDR1 reads SGHRS; CDR2 reads YFSETQ. The trim removed 6 bases at V and 0 bases at J, leaving 6 bases unmatched. This CDR3 region has 15 residues. CDR3 region: CASTTGGPLNTEAFF. CDR3 DNA sequence: TGCGCCAGCACCACAGGGGGCCCCTTGAACACTGAAGCTTTCTTT.

The chain is built from TRBV5-1 and TRBJ2-2; 7 positions agree with TRBD2. Per the germline V gene, CDR1 is SGHRS and CDR2 is YFSETQ. The CDR3 covers 17 residues. The V and J ends lost 4 bases and 7 bases, in that order; junction bases with no gene match: 16. The CDR3 DNA is TGCGCCAGCAGCCCGTGGTGGAGCGGGGAGGCGAACGGGGAGCTGTTTTTT. It translates to CASSPWWSGEANGELFF.

This rearrangement joins TRBV6-5 to TRBJ1-1, with a tentative D call TRBD1 (5 bases). V shed 2 bases and J shed 1 base, with 14 bases lying between them. The CDR3 is 16 residues long. Germline CDR1 and CDR2: MNHEY and SVGAGI. DNA for the CDR3: TGTGCCAGCAGTTACGGCAGGGCCGGGCAGAACACTGAAGCTTTCTTT. It yields the protein CASSYGRAGQNTEAFF.

This clone was seen a single time. Without the conserved terminal phenylalanine or tryptophan, this CDR3 likely stems from a read error. It is unclear where the CDR3 begins or ends on the DNA, so no DNA is shown, and the CDR3 is as TCRdb lists it. The J gene is TRBJ1-2, the V gene TRBV7-9; TRBD1, the D gene given by the table, was not confirmed from the DNA. The CDR3 numbers 13 amino acids, ends counted. Germline V gene lookup returns CDR1 SEHNR and CDR2 FQNEAQ (reference sequence). The CDR3: CASSSRPDRGLGV.

The chain links TRBV5-1 to TRBJ2-7; TRBD1 matches 8 bases. V shed 3 bases and J 4 bases; nucleotides not matched to a gene: 9. The CDR3 extends over 15 amino acids. Germline CDR1 is SGHRS and CDR2 is YFSETQ. CDR3 in amino acids: CASSWGAGGRYEQYF. The CDR3 nucleotides are TGCGCCAGCAGCTGGGGGGCAGGGGGCCGGTACGAGCAGTACTTC.

The chain has TRBV11-2 and TRBJ1-2; no clear D. The CDR3 covers 12 residues. V lost 5 bases, J lost 8 bases, and 12 bases lay in between. Germline V CDR1 and CDR2: SGHAT, FQNNGV. CDR3 amino acids: CASSPWADGYTF. The DNA for the CDR3 is TGTGCCAGCAGCCCTTGGGCCGACGGCTACACCTTC.

The rearrangement uses TRBV7-3 and TRBJ1-1; maybe TRBD1 (5 bases). The V gene's germline CDR1 is SGHTA and CDR2 FQGTGA. CDR3 length: 16 residues. Between the trimmed V and J ends, which lost 4 bases and 0 bases, there was a span of 15 bases. CDR3 nucleotide sequence: TGTGCCAGCAGCTCTAACGGGGGAAAAATGAACACTGAAGCTTTCTTT. The encoded protein is CASSSNGGKMNTEAFF.

V usage is TRBV7-9 and J usage is TRBJ1-3, with D uncertain. This CDR3 is 16 amino acids long. Germline V CDR1 and CDR2: SEHNR, FQNEAQ (reference sequence). Trimming took 4 bases from V and 3 from J, leaving 16 bases between them. The CDR3 DNA is TGTGCCAGCAGCTCCCGTTCACGAGGGCTTGGAAACACCATATATTTT. It translates to CASSSRSRGLGNTIYF.

This clone has a single count. V is TRBV6-5 and J is TRBJ2-7; 7 bases are shared with TRBD1. The junction had 3 bases not matched to a gene; V was cut back by 5 bases and J by 5 bases. The CDR3 runs 12 residues. In germline, CDR1 is MNHEY, CDR2 SVGAGI. CDR3 loop: CASSHGTDEQYF. In nucleotides, the CDR3 is TGTGCCAGCAGTCACGGGACAGACGAGCAGTACTTC.